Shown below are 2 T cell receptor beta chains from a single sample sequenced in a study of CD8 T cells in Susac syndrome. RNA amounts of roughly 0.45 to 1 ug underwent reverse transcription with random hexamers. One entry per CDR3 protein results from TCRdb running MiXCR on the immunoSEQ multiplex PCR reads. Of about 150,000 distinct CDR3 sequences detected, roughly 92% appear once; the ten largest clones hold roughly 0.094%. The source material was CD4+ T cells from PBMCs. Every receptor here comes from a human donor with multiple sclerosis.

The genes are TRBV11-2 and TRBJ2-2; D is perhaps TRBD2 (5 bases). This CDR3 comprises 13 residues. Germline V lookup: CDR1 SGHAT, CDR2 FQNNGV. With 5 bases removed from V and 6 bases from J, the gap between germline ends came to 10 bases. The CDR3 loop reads CASSPLGAGELFF. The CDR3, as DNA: TGTGCCAGCAGCCCCCTCGGGGCCGGGGAGCTGTTTTTT.

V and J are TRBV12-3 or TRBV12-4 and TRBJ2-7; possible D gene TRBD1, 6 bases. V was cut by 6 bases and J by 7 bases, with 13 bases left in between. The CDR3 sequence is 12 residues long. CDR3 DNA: TGTGCCAGCAGGACAGGCTACAGAGAGCAGTACTTC. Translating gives CASRTGYREQYF.